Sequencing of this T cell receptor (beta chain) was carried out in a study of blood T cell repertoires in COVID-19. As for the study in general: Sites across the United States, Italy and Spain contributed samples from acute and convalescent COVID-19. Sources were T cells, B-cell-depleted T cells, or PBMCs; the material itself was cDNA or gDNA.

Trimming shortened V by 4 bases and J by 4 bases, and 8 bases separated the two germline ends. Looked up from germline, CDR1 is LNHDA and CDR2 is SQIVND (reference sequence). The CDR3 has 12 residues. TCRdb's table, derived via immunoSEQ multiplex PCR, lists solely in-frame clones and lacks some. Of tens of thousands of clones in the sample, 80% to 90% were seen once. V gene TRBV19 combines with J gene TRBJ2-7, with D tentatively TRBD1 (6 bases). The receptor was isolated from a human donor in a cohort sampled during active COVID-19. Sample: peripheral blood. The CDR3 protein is CASSNREYEQYF. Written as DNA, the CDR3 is TGTGCCAGTAGTAACAGGGAGTACGAGCAGTACTTC. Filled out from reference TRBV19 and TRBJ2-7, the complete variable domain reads DGGITQSPKYLFRKEGQNVTLSCEQNLNHDAMYWYRQDPGQGLRLIYYSQIVNDFQKGDIAEGYSVSREKKESFPLTVTSAQKNPTAFYLCASSNREYEQYFGPGTRLTVT.